The sequence of this TCR beta chain was determined in a study of blood T cell repertoires in COVID-19. Ages ranged from roughly 18 to 100 years, with residence in approximately 25 US areas. Generated by immunoSEQ multiplex PCR, the TCRdb table keeps only in-frame clones and is missing some. Found here are around 290,000 clones, about 88% of them singletons; the top ten hold over 2%. The receptor was derived from a woman aged 55-75 years in a cohort exposed to, infected with or recovered from COVID-19 (not recorded which). Specimen: PBMCs or T cells enriched from blood (not recorded which).

CDR3 DNA: TGTGCCAGCAGGCAGGGTTTCCCAGAGACCCAGTACTTC. Translated, it gives CASRQGFPETQYF. The V call is TRBV12-3 or TRBV12-4, the J call TRBJ2-5; D is perhaps TRBD1 (5 bases). The CDR3 covers 13 residues. V lost 6 bases and J 4 bases, leaving 12 bases between the germline ends.